At least ten counts were recorded for the clone carrying this T cell receptor (beta chain). The antigen remains unidentified. One entry per CDR3 protein results from TCRdb running MiXCR on the reads. The sample holds hundreds of thousands of distinct CDR3 sequences, roughly a sixth seen once. The data were taken from a study of T cell repertoires in cytomegalovirus infection. Overall study: Carrying CMV and the relevant HLA type showed in public TCR beta signatures.

Study-wide findings and caveats: Of the TCR beta families, the public ones yielded a cumulative frequency that identified carriers of CMV plus the relevant HLA.

In germline, CDR1 is SEHNR, CDR2 FQNEAQ (reference sequence). This CDR3 region has 17 residues. V was clipped by 0 bases and J by 0 bases; unmatched bases: 2. The chain combines TRBV7-9 with TRBJ2-2, with 9 bases fitting TRBD1. Sequencing input: PBMCs. The TCR sequence derives from a human donor in good health (CMV status not recorded). Some clones in this sample may be carry-over from other donors' samples. CDR3 nucleotides: TGTGCCAGCAGCTTAGCCCGACAGGGGGCGAACACCGGGGAGCTGTTTTTT. This sequence encodes CASSLARQGANTGELFF.